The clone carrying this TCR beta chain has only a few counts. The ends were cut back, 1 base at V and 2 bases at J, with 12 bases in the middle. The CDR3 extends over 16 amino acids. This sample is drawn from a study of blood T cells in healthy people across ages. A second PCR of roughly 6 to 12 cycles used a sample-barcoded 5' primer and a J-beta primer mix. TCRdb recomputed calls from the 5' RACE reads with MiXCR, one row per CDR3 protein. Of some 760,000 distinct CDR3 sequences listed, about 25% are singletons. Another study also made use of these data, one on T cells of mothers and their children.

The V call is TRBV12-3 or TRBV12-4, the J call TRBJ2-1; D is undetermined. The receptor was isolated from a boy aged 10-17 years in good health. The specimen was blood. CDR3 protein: CASSLDSGSTYNEQFF. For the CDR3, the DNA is TGTGCCAGCAGTTTAGATTCAGGTAGCACCTACAATGAGCAGTTCTTC.